This T cell receptor beta chain was found in a study of T cell responses to AZD1222 COVID-19 vaccine. Trimming took 0 bases from V and 1 from J, leaving 12 bases between them. CDR1 and CDR2 from the germline V gene are MGHRA and YSYEKL. The CDR3 sequence is 16 residues long. TCRdb's table, derived via immunoSEQ multiplex PCR, lists solely in-frame clones and lacks some. The sample lists 95,000 to 100,000 clones; 90% were seen once. The rearrangement joins TRBV4-1 to TRBJ1-1; D is undetermined. This clonotype originated in an adult in good health. Sequencing used peripheral blood, obtained on day 0 of AZD1222 vaccination. The CDR3 loop is CASSQDSRFENTEAFF. The CDR3 nucleotides are TGCGCCAGCAGCCAAGATAGTCGGTTCGAGAACACTGAAGCTTTCTTT.